Sequencing of this T cell receptor beta chain was carried out in a study of cytomegalovirus exposure and HLA in healthy donors. As for the study in general: Within an early data release were around 87 million unique TCRs drawn from HLA-typed donors.

With 60 Vbeta and 13 Jbeta primers, the PCR was carried out. Generated by immunoSEQ multiplex PCR, the TCRdb table keeps only in-frame clones and is missing some. This sample has 60,000 to 80,000 clones, with more than 60% found just once. Germline V gives CDR1 SGDLS, CDR2 YYNGEE. This CDR3 is built from 14 residues. With 6 bases clipped from V and 4 bases from J, the junction kept 5 bases outside the gene matches. Study observations and caveats: Association with HLA alleles at 0.05 false discovery rate was found for 15,000 to 20,000 TCR beta sequences in a later analysis. An ancestry cluster, one associated with Asian ancestry, reportedly showed fewer N-insertions than the 666-donor mean in a later analysis. Only CMV serostatus was available as immune exposure information.

Worth noting for this clone: What it recognizes is unknown.

This chain uses TRBV9 with TRBJ2-1; 9 bases align to TRBD2. The TCR originated in a woman in her twenties or thirties in good health and CMV-seronegative. The sequenced material came from PBMCs. The CDR3 DNA follows: TGTGCCAGCACTAGCGGGAATAGTTACAATGAGCAGTTCTTC. Translating it yields CASTSGNSYNEQFF.